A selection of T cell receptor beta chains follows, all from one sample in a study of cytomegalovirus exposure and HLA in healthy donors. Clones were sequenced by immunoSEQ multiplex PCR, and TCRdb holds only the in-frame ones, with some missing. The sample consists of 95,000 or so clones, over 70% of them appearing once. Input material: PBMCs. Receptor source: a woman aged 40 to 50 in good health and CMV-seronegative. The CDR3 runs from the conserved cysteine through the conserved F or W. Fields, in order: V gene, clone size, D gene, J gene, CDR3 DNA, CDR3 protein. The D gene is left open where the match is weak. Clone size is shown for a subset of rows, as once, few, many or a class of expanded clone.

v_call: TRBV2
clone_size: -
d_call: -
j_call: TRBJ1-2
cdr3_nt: TGTGCCAGCAGGGGCCTAACGGGAAAAAACTATGGCTACACCTTC
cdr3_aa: CASRGLTGKNYGYTF

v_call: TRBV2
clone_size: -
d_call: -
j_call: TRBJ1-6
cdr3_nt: TGTGCTTCACAGGGTTATGAGGATTCACCCCTCCACTTT
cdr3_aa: CASQGYEDSPLHF

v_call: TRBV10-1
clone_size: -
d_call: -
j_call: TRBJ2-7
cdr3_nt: TGCGCCAGCAGTGAGTCAAGCGCCCGCTCCTACGAGCAGTACTTC
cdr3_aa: CASSESSARSYEQYF

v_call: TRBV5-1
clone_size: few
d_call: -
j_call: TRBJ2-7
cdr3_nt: TGCGCCAGCAGCTTCAGGTCGGCAGCCCACGAGCAGTACTTC
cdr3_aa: CASSFRSAAHEQYF

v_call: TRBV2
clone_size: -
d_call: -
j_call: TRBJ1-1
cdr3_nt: TGTGCCAGCAGCCTTTTTCGCGCGGACACTGAAGCTTTCTTT
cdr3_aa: CASSLFRADTEAFF

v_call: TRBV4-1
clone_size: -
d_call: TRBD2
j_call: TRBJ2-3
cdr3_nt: TGCGCCAGCAGCCAAGATAGGCTAGCGGGGAGCACAGATACGCAGTATTTT
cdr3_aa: CASSQDRLAGSTDTQYF

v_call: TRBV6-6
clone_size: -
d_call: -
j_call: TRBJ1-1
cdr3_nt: TGTGCCAGCACCGACAGGTTCACTGAAGCTTTCTTT
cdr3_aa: CASTDRFTEAFF

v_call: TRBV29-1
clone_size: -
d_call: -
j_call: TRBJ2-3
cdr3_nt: TGCAGCGTCGGGAGTAGGCAGATGGGCCCAGATACGCAGTATTTT
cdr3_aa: CSVGSRQMGPDTQYF

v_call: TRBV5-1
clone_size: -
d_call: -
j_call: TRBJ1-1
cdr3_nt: TGCGCCAGCAGCCATGAAAACAAGAACACTGAAGCTTTCTTT
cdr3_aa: CASSHENKNTEAFF

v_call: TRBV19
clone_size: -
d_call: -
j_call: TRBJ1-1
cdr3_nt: TGTGCCAGTAGTATCCCGTTATCTCTCACTGAAGCTTTCTTT
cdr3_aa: CASSIPLSLTEAFF

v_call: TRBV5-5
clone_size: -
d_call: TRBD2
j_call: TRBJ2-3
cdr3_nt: TGTGCCAGCAGCTTGGAGGCTGCGGGGGGGTTGCCAGATACGCAGTATTTT
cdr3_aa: CASSLEAAGGLPDTQYF

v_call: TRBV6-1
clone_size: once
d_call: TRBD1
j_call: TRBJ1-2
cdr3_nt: TGTGCCGGACAAGTACTGGGACAGGGAGCCTATGGCTACACCTTC
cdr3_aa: CAGQVLGQGAYGYTF

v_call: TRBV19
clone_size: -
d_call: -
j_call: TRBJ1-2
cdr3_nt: TGTGCCAGTAGTATAGGGGCCGGCTACACCTTC
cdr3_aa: CASSIGAGYTF

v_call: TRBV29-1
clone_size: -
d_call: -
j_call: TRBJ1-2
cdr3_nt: TGCAGCGTTGAAGATCTGGGGCTTAAACCCTATGGCTACACCTTC
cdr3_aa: CSVEDLGLKPYGYTF

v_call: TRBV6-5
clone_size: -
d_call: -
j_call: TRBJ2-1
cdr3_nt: TGTGCCAGCCGCCCTCAGGGGGGAACCTACAATGAGCAGTTCTTC
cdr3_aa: CASRPQGGTYNEQFF

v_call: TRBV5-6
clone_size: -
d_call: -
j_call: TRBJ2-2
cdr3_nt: TGTGCCAGCAGCTTGGGGGGACTGAACACCGGGGAGCTGTTTTTT
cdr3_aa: CASSLGGLNTGELFF

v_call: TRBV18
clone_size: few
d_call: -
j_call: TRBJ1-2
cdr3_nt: TGTGCCAGCTCACCACAACCCAGGGGCGCCTATGGCTACACCTTC
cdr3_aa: CASSPQPRGAYGYTF

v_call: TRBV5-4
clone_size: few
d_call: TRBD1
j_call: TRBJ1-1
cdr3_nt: TGTGCCAGCAGCTTGGCCCCTACTCGGACAGGGCGGACTGAAGCTTTCTTT
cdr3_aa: CASSLAPTRTGRTEAFF

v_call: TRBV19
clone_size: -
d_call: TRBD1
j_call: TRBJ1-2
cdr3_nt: TGTGCCAGTACGGAGACAGGGGGCTTCGATGGCTACACCTTC
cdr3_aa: CASTETGGFDGYTF

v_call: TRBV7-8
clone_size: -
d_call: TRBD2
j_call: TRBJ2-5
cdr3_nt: TGTGCCAGCAGCTTATCGTCTAGCGGGGGGTTGAAGACCCAGTACTTC
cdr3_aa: CASSLSSSGGLKTQYF

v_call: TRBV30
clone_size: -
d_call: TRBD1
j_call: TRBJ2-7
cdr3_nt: TGTGCCTGGACTTCGGGACAGGGGGCTCACGAGCAGTACTTC
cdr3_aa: CAWTSGQGAHEQYF

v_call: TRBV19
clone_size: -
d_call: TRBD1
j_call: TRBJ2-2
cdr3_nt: TGTGCCAGTAGTCCCCAGGACAGGTTTGGGGAGCTGTTTTTT
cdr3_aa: CASSPQDRFGELFF

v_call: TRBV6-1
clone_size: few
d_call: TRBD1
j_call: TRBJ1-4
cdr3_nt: TGTGCCAGCAGCGTCGGGACAGGAGTTAATGAAAAACTGTTTTTT
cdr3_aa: CASSVGTGVNEKLFF

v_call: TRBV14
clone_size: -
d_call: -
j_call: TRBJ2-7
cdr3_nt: TGTGCCAGCAGCAGTCCTCAGGACAACTCCTACGAGCAGTACTTC
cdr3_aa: CASSSPQDNSYEQYF

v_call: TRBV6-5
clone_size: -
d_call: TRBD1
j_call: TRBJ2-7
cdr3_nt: TGTGCCAGCAGTTCCCGCCGGGACAGGGGGTACGAGCAGTACTTC
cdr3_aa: CASSSRRDRGYEQYF

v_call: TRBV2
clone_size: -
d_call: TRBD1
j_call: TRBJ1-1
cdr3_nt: TGTGCCAGCCCTAGACAGGGCGGCACTGAAGCTTTCTTT
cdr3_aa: CASPRQGGTEAFF

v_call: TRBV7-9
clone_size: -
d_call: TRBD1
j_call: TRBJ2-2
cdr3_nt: TGTGCCAGCAGCTCCCTGTCAGGGGGTAACGGGGAGCTGTTTTTT
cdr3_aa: CASSSLSGGNGELFF

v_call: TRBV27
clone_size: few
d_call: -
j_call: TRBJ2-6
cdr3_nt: TGTGCCAGCAGTGATGGAGCGCACAGGGTATATGGGGCCAACGTCCTGACTTTC
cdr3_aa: CASSDGAHRVYGANVLTF

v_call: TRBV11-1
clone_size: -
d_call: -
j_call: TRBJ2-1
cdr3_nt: TGTGCCAGCGGCCAGGAGGGGCATGAGCAGTTCTTC
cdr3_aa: CASGQEGHEQFF

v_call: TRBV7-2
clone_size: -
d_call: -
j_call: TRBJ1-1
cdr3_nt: TGTGCCAGCAGCTTAGCTGTGGGCGCGGGGACTGAAGCTTTCTTT
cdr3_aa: CASSLAVGAGTEAFF

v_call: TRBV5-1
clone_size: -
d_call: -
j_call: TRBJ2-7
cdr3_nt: TGCGCCAGCAGCGACGTCCAGGGGTCCTCCTACGAGCAGTACTTC
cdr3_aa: CASSDVQGSSYEQYF

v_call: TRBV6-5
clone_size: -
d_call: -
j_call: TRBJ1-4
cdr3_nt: TGTGCCAGCAGTCCCTCGGTTGTGACTAATGAAAAACTGTTTTTT
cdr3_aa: CASSPSVVTNEKLFF

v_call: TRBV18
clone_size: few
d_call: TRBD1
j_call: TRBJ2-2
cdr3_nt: TGTGCCAGCTCACCGACGGACAGGGCTCGCACCGGGGAGCTGTTTTTT
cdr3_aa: CASSPTDRARTGELFF

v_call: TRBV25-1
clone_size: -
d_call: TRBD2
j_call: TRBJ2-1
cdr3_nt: TGTGCCAGCAGTGAATCCGGGGGGGCCTTACACTACAATGAGCAGTTCTTC
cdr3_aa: CASSESGGALHYNEQFF

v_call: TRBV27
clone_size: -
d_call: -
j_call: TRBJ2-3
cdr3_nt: TGTGCCAGCAGCGCCGCACGGGCAGGGACAGATACGCAGTATTTT
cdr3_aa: CASSAARAGTDTQYF

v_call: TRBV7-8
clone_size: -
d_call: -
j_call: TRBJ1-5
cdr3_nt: TGTGCCAGCAGCTCACCTCAGGGGAGTCAGCCCCAGCATTTT
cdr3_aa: CASSSPQGSQPQHF

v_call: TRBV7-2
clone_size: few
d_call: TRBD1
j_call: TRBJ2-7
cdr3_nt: TGTGCCAGCAGCTTAGCGATTGGACAGGGCTACGAGCAGTACTTC
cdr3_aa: CASSLAIGQGYEQYF

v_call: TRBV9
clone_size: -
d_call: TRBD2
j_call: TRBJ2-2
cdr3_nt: TGTGCCAGCAGCGTAGTTGGGGGGGTGGGCACCGGGGAGCTGTTTTTT
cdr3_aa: CASSVVGGVGTGELFF

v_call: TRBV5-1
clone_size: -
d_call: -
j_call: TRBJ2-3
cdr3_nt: TGCGCCAGCAGCTTGGGACAGATCACAGATACGCAGTATTTT
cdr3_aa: CASSLGQITDTQYF

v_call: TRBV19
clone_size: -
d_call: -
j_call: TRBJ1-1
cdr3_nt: TGTGCCAGTAGTATAGGAGGGGGGAACACTGAAGCTTTCTTT
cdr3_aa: CASSIGGGNTEAFF

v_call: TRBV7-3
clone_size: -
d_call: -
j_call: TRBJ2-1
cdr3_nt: TGTGCCAGCAGCTTAAGACCTCAGGGGTCCTACAATGAGCAGTTCTTC
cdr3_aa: CASSLRPQGSYNEQFF

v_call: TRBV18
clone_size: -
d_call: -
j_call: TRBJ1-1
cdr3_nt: TGTGCCAGCTCACCGCTAAACACTGAAGCTTTCTTT
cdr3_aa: CASSPLNTEAFF

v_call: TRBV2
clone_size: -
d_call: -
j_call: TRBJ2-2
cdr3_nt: TGTGCCAGCAGCGCGCACGGTAGCGGGGAGCTGTTTTTT
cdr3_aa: CASSAHGSGELFF

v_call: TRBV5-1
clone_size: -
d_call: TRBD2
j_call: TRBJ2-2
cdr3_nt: TGCGCCAGCAGCGTCCGGGGGAGGGAGGCCGGGGAGCTGTTTTTT
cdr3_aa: CASSVRGREAGELFF

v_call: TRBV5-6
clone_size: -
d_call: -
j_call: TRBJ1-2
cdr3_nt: TGTGCCAGCAGCTTGCGGTCGGCTAACTATGGCTACACCTTC
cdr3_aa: CASSLRSANYGYTF

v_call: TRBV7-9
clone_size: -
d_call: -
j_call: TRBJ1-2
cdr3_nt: TGTGCCAGCAGCTGGAGGGCCTATGGCTACACCTTC
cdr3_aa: CASSWRAYGYTF

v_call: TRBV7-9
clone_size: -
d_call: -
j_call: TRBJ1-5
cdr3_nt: TGTGCCAGCAGCCGAAACGGGAATCAGCCCCAACATTTT
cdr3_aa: CASSRNGNQPQHF

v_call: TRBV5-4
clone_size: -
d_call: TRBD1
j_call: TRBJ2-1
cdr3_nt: TGTGCCAGCAGCGCGGTTTTGACAGGGACAAACAATGAGCAGTTCTTC
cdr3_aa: CASSAVLTGTNNEQFF

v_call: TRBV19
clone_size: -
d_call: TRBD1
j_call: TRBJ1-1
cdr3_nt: TGTGCCAGTAGTATGCAGGGGGCGAAGAACACTGAAGCTTTCTTT
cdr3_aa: CASSMQGAKNTEAFF

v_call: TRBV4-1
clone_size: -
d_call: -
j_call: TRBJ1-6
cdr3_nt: TGCGCCAGCAGCCAAGTGGCGGCGACCGCCTATAATTCACCCCTCCACTTT
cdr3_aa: CASSQVAATAYNSPLHF

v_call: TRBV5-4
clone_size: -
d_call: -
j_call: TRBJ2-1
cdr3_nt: TGTGCCAGCAGCTTTTGGGGACAAGAGTTCTTC
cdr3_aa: CASSFWGQEFF

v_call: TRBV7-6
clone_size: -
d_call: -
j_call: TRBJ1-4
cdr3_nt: TGTGCCAGCAGCCACCAGGCCGAAAAACTGTTTTTT
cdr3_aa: CASSHQAEKLFF

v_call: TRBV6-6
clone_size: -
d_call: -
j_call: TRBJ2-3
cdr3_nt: TGTGCCAGCAGTCCTAGCACAGATACGCAGTATTTT
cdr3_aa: CASSPSTDTQYF